This T cell receptor (beta chain) was observed in a study of early T cells in non-severe SARS-CoV-2 infection (dated by TCRdb to the early 2020s). Turning to the overall study: Because TCR sequencing was done on bulk RNA from unsorted whole blood, the alpha and beta chains could not be paired.

Library construction relied on 5' RACE. Sequencing was performed on a NextSeq 500. Unique molecular identifiers were attached to individual cDNA molecules in the TCR library protocol so that sequencing error and PCR bias could be corrected. TCR alpha and beta chains were both sequenced, and the abundances of alpha and beta sequences in each sample were closely correlated with each other. Per the source publication's procedure: Decombinator V4 was used to annotate the V gene, J gene and CDR3 of the TCR sequences. TCRs were defined as expanded if a significant change between any two time points was detected under a Poisson model with p below 0.0001. TCR abundances were normalised to the total number of TCRs sequenced in each sample and reported as counts per million. MAIT TCRs were defined by TRAV1-2 paired with TRAJ12, TRAJ20 or TRAJ33, and iNKT TCRs by TRAV10 paired with TRAJ18. VDJdb, accessed on 1 November 2021, was searched for TCRs annotated for CMV, EBV and SARS-CoV-2, and TCRs annotated for more than one antigen were excluded. TCRdb reprocessing: public reads trimmed at Q25 with fastp, clones called with MiXCR, in-frame beta chains kept. Identical CDR3 protein sequences are pooled into one entry, listed with their most common genes and DNA. The V and J calls come from TCRdb's annotation, not from the publication. This sample comprises over 30,000 distinct CDR3 sequences, around 6% of them detected only once. The ten largest clones capture 7.6% of the sample.

Turning to this clonotype: What antigen it recognizes has not been identified. Nothing much larger sits one base from this clone, and base qualities are not available.

Set within a cohort of healthcare workers in London, UK, this nested case-control study involved weekly PCR testing of nasopharyngeal swabs along with blood sampling. Healthcare workers were enrolled in the week of the UK lockdown, from 23 to 31 March 2020, and were followed every week for up to about 16 weeks. V is shortened by 1 base, J by 1 base, and the region joining them spans 7 bases. The germline V gene sets CDR1 to KGHDR and CDR2 to SFDVKD. Inclusive of the bounding cysteine and phenylalanine, the CDR3 is 16 residues long. The CDR3 DNA has 48 bases and is translated from base 1. Study-wide findings and limitations: VDJdb matching was skewed toward anti-spike CD8 responses and likely underestimated virus-specific expansions, missing private and CD4 specificities.

The sequencing sample was made of whole blood. The receptor's source is an adult who was a healthcare worker with PCR-confirmed SARS-CoV-2 infection or an uninfected control (not recorded which). The V and J genes are TRBV24-1 and TRBJ2-6, with the D gene call left open. CDR3 loop: CATSDFARSGANVLTF. The nucleotide sequence reads as follows: TGTGCCACCAGTGATTTCGCAAGGTCTGGGGCCAACGTCCTGACTTTC.